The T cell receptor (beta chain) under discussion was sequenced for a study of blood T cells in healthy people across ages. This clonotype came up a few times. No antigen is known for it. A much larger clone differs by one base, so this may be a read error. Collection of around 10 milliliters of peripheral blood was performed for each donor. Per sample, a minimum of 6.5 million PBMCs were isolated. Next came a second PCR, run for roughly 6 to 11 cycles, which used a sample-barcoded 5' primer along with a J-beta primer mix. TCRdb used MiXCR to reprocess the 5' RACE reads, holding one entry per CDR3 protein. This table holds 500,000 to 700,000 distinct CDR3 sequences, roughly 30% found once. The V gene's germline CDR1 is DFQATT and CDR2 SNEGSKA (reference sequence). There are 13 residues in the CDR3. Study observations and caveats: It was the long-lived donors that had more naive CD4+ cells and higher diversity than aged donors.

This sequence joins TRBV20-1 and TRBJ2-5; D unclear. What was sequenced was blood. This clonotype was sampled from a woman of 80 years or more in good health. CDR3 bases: TGCAGTGCTAGTTCGGACCTCCAAGAGGCCCAGTACTTC. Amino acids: CSASSDLQEAQYF.